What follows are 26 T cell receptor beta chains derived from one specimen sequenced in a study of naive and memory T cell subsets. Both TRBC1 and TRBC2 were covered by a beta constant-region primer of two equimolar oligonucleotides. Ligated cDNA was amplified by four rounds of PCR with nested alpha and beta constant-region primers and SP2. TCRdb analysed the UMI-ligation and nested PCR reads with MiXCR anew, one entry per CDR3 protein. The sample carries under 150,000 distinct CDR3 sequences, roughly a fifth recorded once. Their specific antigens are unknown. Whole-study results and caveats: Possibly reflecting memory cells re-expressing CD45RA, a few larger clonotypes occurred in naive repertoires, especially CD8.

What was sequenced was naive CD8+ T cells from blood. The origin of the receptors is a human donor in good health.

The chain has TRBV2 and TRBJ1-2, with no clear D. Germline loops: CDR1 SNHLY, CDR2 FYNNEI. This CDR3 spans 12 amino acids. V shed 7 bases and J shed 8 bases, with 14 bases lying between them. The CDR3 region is CASTHGPLGYTF. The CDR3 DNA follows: TGTGCCAGCACCCACGGACCGTTGGGCTACACCTTC.

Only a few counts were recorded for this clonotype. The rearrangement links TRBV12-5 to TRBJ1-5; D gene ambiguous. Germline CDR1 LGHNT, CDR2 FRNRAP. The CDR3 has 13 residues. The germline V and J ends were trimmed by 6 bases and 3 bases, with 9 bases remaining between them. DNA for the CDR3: TGTGCTAGTGGGGCCGGGTACAATCAGCCCCAGCATTTT. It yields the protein CASGAGYNQPQHF.

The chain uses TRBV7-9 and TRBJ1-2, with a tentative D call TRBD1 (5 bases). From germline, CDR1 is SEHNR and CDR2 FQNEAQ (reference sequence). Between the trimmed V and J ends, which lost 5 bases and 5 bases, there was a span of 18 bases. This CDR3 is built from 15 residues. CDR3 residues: CASSPPRGPTYGYTF. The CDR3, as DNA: TGTGCCAGCAGCCCACCTAGGGGACCGACTTATGGCTACACCTTC.

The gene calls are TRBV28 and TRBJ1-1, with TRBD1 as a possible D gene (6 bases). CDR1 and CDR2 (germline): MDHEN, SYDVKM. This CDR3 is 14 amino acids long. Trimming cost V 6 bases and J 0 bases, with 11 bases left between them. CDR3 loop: CASRPGEMNTEAFF. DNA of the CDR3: TGTGCCAGCAGGCCAGGGGAAATGAACACTGAAGCTTTCTTT.

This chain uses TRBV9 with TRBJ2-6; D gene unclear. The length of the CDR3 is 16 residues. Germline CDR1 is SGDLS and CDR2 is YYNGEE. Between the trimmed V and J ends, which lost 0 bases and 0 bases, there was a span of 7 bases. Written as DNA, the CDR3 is TGTGCCAGCAGCGTAGTACGTGACTCTGGGGCCAACGTCCTGACTTTC. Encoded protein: CASSVVRDSGANVLTF.

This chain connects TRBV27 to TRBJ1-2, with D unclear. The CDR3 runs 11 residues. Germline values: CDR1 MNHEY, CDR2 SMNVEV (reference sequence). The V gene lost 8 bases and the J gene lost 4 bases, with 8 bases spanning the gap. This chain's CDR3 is CASLGFYGYTF. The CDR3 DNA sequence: TGTGCCAGCCTGGGGTTCTATGGCTACACCTTC.

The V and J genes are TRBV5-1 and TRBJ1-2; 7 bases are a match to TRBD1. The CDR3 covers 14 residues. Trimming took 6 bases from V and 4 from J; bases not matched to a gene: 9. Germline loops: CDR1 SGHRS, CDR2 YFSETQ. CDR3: CASTTAGGIYGYTF. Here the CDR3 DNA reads TGCGCCAGCACGACCGCAGGGGGAATCTATGGCTACACCTTC.

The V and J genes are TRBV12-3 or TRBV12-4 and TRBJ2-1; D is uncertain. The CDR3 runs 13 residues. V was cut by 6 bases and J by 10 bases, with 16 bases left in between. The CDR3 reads CASSPNLHEEQFF. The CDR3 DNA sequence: TGTGCCAGCAGCCCTAACCTACACGAGGAGCAGTTCTTC.

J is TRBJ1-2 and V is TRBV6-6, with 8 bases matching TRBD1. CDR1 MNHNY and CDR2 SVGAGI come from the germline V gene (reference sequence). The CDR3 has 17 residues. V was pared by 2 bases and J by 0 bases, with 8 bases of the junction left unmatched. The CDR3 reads CASSYPGTGHANYGYTF. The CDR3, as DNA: TGTGCCAGCAGTTACCCAGGGACAGGACATGCTAACTATGGCTACACCTTC.

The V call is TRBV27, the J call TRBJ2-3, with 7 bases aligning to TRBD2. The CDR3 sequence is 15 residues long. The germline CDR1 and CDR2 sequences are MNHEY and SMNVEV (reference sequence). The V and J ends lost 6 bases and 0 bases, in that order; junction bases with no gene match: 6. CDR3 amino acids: CASSPLAISTDTQYF. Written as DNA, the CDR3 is TGTGCCAGCAGCCCACTAGCGATCAGCACAGATACGCAGTATTTT.

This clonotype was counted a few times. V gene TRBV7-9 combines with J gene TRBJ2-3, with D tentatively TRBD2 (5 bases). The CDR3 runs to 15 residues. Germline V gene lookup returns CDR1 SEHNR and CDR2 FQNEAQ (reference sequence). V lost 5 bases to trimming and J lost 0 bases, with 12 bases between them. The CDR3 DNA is TGTGCCAGCAGCCTTCCCGGGATAAGCACAGATACGCAGTATTTT. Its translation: CASSLPGISTDTQYF.

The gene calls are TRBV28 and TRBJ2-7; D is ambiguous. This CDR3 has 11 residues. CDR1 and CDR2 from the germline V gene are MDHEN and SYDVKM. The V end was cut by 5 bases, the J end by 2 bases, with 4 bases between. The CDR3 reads CASSIPYEQYF. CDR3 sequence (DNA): TGTGCCAGCAGTATACCCTACGAGCAGTACTTC.

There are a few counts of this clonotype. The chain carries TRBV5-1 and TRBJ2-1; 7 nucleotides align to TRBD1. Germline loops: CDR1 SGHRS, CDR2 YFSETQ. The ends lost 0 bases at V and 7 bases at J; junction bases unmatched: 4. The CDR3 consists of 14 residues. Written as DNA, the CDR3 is TGCGCCAGCAGCTTGGGACAGGGTTTGAATGAGCAGTTCTTC. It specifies CASSLGQGLNEQFF.

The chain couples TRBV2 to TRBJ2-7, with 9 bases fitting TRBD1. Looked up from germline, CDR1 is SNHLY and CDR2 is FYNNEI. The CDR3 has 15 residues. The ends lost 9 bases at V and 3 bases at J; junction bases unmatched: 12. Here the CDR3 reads CARQTLGQGIYEQYF. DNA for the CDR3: TGTGCCAGACAAACCCTGGGACAGGGCATCTACGAGCAGTACTTC.

The CDR3 here is CASSQGYTRQYF. As DNA, the CDR3 is TGTGCCAGCAGCCAAGGGTACACTCGGCAGTACTTC. The rearrangement joins TRBV14 to TRBJ2-7; D call uncertain. The CDR3 loop spans 12 amino acids. V was clipped by 1 base and J by 9 bases, with 10 bases between them. CDR1 and CDR2 from the germline V gene are SGHDN and FVKESK.

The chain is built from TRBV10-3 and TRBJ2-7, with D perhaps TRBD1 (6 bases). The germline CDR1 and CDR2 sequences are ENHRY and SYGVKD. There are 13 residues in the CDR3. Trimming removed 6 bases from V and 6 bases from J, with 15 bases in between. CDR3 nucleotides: TGTGCCATCAGGGAAGGACAGATCAGCGAGCAGTACTTC. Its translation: CAIREGQISEQYF.

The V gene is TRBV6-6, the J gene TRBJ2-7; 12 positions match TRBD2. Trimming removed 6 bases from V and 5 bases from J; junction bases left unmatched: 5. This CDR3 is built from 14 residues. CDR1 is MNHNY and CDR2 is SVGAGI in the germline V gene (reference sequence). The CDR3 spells CASSDRLAGDEQYF. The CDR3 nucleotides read TGTGCCAGCAGCGACAGACTAGCGGGAGACGAGCAGTACTTC.

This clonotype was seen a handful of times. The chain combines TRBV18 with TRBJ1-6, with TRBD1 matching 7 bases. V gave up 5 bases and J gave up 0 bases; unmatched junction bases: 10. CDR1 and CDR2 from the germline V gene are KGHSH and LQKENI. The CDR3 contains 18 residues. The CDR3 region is CASSSSGTDDSYNSPLHF. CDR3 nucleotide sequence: TGTGCCAGCTCAAGCTCCGGGACAGATGACTCCTATAATTCACCCCTCCACTTT.

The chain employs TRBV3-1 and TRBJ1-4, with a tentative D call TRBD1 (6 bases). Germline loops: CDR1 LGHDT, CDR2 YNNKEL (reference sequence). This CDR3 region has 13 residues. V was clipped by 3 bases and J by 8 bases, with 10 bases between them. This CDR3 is CASSQPTGEKLFF. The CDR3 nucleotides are TGTGCCAGCAGCCAGCCGACAGGAGAAAAACTGTTTTTT.

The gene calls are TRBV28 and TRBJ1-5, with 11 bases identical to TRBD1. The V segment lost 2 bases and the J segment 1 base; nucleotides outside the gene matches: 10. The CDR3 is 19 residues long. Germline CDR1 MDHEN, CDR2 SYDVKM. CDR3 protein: CASSLIRDRGFSSNQPQHF. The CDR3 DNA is TGTGCCAGCAGTTTAATCAGGGACAGGGGGTTCTCGAGCAATCAGCCCCAGCATTTT.

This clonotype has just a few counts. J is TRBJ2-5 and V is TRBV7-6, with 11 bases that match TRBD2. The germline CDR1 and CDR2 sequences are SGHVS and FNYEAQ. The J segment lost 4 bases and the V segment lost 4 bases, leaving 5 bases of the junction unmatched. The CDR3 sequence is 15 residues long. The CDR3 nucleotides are TGTGCCAGCAGCTCCCCACTAGCGGGAGTAGAGACCCAGTACTTC. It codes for CASSSPLAGVETQYF.

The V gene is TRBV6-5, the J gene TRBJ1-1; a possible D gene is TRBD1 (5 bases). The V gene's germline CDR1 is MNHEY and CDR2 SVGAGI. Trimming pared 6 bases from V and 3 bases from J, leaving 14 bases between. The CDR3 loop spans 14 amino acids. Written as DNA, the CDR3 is TGTGCCAGCAGGGCCAGGGTAAGAGACACTGAAGCTTTCTTT. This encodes CASRARVRDTEAFF.

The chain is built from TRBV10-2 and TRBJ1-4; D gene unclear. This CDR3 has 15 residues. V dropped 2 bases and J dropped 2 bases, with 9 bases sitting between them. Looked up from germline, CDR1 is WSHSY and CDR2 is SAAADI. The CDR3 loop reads CASSERGSTNEKLFF. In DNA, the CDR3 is TGCGCCAGCAGTGAGCGGGGTTCGACTAATGAAAAACTGTTTTTT.

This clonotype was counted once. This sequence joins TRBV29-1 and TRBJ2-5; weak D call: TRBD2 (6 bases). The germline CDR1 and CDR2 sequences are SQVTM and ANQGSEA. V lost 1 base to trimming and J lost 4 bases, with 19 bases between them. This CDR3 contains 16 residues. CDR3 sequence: CSVEALGTSDIETQYF. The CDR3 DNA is TGCAGCGTTGAAGCTCTCGGGACTTCAGACATAGAGACCCAGTACTTC.

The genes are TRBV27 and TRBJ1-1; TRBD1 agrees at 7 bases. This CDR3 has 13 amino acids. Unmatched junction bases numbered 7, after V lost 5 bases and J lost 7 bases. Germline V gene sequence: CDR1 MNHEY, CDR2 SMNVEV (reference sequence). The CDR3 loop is CASSHDRAGEAFF. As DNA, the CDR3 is TGTGCCAGCAGTCATGACAGGGCGGGTGAAGCTTTCTTT.

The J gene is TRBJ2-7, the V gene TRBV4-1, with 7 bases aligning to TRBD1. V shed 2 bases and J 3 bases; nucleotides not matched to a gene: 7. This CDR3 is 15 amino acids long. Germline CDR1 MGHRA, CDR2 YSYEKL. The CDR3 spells CASSQTTGSFYEQYF. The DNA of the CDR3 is TGCGCCAGCAGCCAAACGACAGGGTCCTTCTACGAGCAGTACTTC.